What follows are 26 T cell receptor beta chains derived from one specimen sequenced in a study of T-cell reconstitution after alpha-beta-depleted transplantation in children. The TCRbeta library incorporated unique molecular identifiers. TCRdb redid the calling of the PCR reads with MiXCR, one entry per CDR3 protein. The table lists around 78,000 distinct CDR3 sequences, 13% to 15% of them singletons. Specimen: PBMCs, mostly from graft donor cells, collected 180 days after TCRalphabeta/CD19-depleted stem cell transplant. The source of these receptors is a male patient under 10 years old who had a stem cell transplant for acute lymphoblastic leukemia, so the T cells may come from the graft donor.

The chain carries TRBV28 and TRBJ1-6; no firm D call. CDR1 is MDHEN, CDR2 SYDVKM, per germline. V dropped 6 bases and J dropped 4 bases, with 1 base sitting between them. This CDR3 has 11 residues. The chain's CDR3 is CASRYNSPLHF. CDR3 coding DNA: TGTGCCAGCAGATATAATTCACCCCTCCACTTT.

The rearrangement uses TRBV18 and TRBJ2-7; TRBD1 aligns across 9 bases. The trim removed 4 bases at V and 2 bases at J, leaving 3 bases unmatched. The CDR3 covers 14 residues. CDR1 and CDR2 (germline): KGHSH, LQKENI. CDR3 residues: CASSLRDRAYEQYF. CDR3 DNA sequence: TGTGCCAGCTCACTCCGGGACAGGGCCTACGAGCAGTACTTC.

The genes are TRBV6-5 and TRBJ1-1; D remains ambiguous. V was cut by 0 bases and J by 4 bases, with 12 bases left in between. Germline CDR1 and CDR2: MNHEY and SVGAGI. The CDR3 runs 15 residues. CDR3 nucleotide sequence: TGTGCCAGCAGTTACTCCAGGACTCTGGGCACTGAAGCTTTCTTT. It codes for CASSYSRTLGTEAFF.

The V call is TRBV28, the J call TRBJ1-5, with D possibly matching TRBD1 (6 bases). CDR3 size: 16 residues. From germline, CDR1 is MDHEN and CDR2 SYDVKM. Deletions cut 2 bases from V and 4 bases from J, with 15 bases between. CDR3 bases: TGTGCCAGCAGTTTAGTCCTCACAGGGCAGAATCAGCCCCAGCATTTT. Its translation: CASSLVLTGQNQPQHF.

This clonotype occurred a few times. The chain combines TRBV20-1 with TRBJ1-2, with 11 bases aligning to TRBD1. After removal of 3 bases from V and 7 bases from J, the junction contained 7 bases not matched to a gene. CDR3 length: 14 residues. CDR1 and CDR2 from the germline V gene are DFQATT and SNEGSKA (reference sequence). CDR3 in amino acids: CSASGQGAQSGYTF. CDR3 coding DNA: TGCAGTGCTAGCGGACAGGGGGCACAGAGTGGCTACACCTTC.

CDR3 coding DNA: TGCGCCAGCAGCTTGGTTCAGCGGACCTCTGGGGCCAACGTCCTGACTTTC. It yields the protein CASSLVQRTSGANVLTF. The chain carries TRBV5-1 and TRBJ2-6; D is perhaps TRBD2 (5 bases). V was pared by 0 bases and J by 0 bases, with 10 bases between. CDR3 length equals 17 residues. Germline V gives CDR1 SGHRS, CDR2 YFSETQ.

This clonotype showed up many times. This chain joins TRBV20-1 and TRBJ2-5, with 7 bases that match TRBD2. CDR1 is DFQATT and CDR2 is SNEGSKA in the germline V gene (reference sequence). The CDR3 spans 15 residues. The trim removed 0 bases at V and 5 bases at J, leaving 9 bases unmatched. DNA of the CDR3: TGCAGTGCTAGAGAGAGAGGGAGGGCCCTCGAGACCCAGTACTTC. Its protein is CSARERGRALETQYF.

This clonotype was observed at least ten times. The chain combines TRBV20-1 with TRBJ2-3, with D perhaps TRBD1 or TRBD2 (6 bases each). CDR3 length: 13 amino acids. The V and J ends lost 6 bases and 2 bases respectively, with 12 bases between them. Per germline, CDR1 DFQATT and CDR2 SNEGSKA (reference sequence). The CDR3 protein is CSAPRGHTDTQYF. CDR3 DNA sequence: TGCAGTGCGCCCCGGGGGCACACAGATACGCAGTATTTT.

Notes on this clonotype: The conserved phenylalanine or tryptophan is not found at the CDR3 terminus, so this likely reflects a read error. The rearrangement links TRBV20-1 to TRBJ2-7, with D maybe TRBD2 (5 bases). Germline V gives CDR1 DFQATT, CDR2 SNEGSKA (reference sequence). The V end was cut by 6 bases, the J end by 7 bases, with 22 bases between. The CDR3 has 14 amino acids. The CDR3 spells CSAPGEVISGEQYL. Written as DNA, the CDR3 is TGCAGTGCCCCCGGCGAGGTGATCTCGGGGGAGCAGTACTTA.

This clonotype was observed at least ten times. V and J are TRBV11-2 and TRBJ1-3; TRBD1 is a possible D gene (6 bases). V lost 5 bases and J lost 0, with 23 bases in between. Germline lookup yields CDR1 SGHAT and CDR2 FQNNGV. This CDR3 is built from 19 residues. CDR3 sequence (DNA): TGTGCCAGCAGCAGGGACACACTGGGGCTTGGGTTCTCTGGAAACACCATATATTTT. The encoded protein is CASSRDTLGLGFSGNTIYF.

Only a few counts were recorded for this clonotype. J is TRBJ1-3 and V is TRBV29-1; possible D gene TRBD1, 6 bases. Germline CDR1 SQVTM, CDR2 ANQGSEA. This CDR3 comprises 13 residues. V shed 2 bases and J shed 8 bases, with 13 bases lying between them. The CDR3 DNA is TGCAGCGTTGAACCCGGGGGCGAGGACACCATATATTTT. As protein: CSVEPGGEDTIYF.

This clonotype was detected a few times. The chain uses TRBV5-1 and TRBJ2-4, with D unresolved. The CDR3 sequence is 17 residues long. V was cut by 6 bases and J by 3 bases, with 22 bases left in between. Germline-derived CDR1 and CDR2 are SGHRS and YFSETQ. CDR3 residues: CASTPRADKGSKNIQYF. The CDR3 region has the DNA TGCGCCAGCACCCCCCGGGCAGACAAGGGTAGCAAAAACATTCAGTACTTC.

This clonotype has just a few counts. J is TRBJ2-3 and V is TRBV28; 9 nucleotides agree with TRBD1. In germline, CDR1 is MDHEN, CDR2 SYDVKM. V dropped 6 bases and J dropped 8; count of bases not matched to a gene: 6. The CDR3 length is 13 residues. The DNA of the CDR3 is TGTGCCAGCAGCCGGGACAGGGCCCGTACGCAGTATTTT. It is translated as CASSRDRARTQYF.

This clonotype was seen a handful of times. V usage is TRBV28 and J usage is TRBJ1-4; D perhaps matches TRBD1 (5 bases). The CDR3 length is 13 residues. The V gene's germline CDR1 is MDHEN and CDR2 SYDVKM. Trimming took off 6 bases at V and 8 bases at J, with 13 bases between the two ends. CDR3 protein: CASRGPGPEKLFF. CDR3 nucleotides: TGTGCCAGCAGGGGGCCAGGGCCAGAAAAACTGTTTTTT.

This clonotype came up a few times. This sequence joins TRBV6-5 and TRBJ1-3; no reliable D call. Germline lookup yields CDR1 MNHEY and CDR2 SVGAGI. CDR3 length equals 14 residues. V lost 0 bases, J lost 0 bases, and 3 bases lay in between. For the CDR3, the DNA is TGTGCCAGCAGTTACTCGACCTCTGGAAACACCATATATTTT. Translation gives CASSYSTSGNTIYF.

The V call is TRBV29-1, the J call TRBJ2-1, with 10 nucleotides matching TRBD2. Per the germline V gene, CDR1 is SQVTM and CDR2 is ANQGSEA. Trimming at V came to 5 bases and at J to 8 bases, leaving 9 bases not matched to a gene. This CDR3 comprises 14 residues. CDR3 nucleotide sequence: TGCAGCGTTTCTTCAACTAGCGGGATTTATGAGCAGTTCTTC. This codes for CSVSSTSGIYEQFF.

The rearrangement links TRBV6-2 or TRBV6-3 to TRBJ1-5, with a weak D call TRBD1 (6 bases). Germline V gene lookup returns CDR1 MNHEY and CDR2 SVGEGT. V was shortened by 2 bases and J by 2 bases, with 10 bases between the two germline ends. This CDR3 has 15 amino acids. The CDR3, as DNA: TGTGCCAGCAGTTACCTACAGGGCGGCAATCAGCCCCAGCATTTT. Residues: CASSYLQGGNQPQHF.

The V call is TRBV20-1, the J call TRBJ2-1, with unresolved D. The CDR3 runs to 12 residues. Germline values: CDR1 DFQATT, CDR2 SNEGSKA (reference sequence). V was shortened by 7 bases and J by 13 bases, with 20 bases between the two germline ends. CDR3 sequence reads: CSGCHETGPQFF. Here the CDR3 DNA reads TGCAGTGGGTGCCATGAGACGGGCCCTCAGTTCTTC.

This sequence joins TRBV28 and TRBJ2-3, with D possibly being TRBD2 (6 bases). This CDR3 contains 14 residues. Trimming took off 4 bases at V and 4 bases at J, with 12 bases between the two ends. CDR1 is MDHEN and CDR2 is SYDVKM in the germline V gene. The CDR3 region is CASSYRRRADTQYF. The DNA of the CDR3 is TGTGCCAGCAGTTACAGACGGAGGGCAGATACGCAGTATTTT.

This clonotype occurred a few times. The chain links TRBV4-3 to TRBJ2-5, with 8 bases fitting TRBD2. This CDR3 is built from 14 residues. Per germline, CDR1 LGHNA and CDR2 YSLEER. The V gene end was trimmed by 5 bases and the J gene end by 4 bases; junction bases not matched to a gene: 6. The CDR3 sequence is CASSGGLAGETQYF. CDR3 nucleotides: TGCGCCAGCAGCGGTGGACTAGCAGGAGAGACCCAGTACTTC.

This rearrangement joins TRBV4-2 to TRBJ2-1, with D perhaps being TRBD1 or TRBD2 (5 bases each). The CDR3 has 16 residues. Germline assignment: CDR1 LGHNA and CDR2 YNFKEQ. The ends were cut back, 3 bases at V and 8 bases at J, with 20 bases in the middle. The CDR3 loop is CASSHERGAGRDEQFF. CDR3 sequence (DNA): TGTGCCAGCAGCCATGAAAGAGGGGCAGGCAGGGATGAGCAGTTCTTC.

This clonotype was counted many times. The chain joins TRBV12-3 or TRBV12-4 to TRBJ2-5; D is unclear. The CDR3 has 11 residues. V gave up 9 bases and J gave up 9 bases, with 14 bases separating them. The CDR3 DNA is TGTGCCAGTAGCCCGGGTGGCCCCCAGTACTTC. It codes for CASSPGGPQYF.

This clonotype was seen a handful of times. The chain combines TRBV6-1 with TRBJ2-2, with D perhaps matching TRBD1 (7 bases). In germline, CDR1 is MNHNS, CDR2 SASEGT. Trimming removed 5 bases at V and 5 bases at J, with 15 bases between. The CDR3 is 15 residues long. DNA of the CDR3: TGTGCCAGCAGTCCGACTAGGGGGCAAACCGGGGAGCTGTTTTTT. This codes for CASSPTRGQTGELFF.

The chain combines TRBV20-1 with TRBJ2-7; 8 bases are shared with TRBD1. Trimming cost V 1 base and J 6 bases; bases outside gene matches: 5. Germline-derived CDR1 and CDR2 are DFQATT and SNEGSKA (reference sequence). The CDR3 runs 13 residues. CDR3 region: CSARVTGGGEQYF. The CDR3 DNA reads TGCAGTGCTAGAGTAACAGGGGGTGGCGAGCAGTACTTC.

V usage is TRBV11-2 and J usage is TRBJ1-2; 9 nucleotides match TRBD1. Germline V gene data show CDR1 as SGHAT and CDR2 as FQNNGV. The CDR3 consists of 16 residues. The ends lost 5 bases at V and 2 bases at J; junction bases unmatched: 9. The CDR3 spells CASSNGPGTGNYGYTF. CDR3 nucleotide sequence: TGTGCCAGCAGCAATGGCCCCGGGACAGGGAACTATGGCTACACCTTC.

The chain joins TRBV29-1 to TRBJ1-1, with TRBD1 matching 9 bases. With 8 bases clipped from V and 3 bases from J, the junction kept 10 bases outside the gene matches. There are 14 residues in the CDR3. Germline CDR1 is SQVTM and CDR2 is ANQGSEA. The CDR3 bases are TGCAGCTCCCAAGATCGGACAGGGGACACTGAAGCTTTCTTT. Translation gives CSSQDRTGDTEAFF. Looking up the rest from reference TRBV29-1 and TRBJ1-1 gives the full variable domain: SAVISQKPSRDICQRGTSLTIQCQVDSQVTMMFWYRQQPGQSLTLIATANQGSEATYESGFVIDKFPISRPNLTFSTLTVSNMSPEDSSIYLCSSQDRTGDTEAFFGQGTRLTVV.